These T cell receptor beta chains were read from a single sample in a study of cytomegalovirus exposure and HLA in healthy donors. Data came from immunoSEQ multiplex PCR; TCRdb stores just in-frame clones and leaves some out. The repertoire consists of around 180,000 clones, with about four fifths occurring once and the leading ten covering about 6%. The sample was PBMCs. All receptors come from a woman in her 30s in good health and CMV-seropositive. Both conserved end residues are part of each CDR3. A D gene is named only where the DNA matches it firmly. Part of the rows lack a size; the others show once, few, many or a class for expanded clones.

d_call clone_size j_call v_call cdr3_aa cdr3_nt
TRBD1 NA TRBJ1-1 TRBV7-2 CASSFAYRGEAFF TGTGCCAGCAGCTTTGCCTACAGGGGTGAAGCTTTCTTT
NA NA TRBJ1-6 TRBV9 CASSVDFQKNNSPLHF TGTGCCAGCAGCGTAGATTTTCAGAAAAATAATTCACCCCTCCACTTT
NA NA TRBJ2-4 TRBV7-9 CASSLDVAPYF TGTGCCAGCAGCTTAGATGTGGCACCTTACTTC
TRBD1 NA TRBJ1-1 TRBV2 CASSAGTGGCEAFF TGTGCCAGCAGCGCCGGTACAGGGGGCTGTGAAGCTTTCTTT
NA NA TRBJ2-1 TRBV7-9 CASSSPSRAREQFF TGTGCCAGCAGCTCCCCCTCCAGGGCGCGAGAGCAGTTCTTC
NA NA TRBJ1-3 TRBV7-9 CASSLVAGNTIYF TGTGCCAGCAGCTTAGTAGCCGGAAACACCATATATTTT
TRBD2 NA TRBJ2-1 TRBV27 CASSWGLAGVEQFF TGTGCCAGCAGTTGGGGTCTCGCGGGGGTGGAGCAGTTCTTC
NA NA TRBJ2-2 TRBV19 CASSRVTGELFF TGTGCCAGTAGTAGAGTTACCGGGGAGCTGTTTTTT
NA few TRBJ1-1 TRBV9 CASAKYAGRGNTEAFF TGTGCCAGTGCCAAATATGCCGGGAGAGGGAACACTGAAGCTTTCTTT
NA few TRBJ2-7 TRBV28 CASSWGGFILEAPLSYEQYF TGTGCCAGCAGTTGGGGGGGCTTCATTCTGGAGGCCCCCTTATCTTACGAGCAGTACTTC
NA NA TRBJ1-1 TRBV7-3 CASSLDRGATEAFF TGTGCCAGCAGCCTCGACCGCGGTGCCACTGAAGCTTTCTTT
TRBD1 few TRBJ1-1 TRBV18 CASSPWTGQLNTEAFF TGTGCCAGCTCACCTTGGACAGGTCAACTCAACACTGAAGCTTTCTTT
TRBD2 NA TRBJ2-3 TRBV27 CASSAYGTSGTTDTQYF TGTGCCAGCAGTGCCTACGGGACTAGCGGAACCACAGATACGCAGTATTTT
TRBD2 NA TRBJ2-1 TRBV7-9 CASSPGLAGGSYNEQFF TGTGCCAGCAGCCCTGGACTAGCGGGGGGGAGCTACAATGAGCAGTTCTTC
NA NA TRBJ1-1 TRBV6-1 CASSEGGGLEAFF TGTGCCAGCAGTGAAGGGGGGGGTCTAGAAGCTTTCTTT
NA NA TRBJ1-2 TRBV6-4 CASSAGKDGYTF TGTGCCAGCAGTGCCGGTAAAGATGGCTACACCTTC
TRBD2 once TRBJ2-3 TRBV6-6 CASSRSGRTDTQYF TGTGCCAGCAGTCGTAGCGGGAGGACAGATACGCAGTATTTT
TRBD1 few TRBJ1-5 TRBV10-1 CASSSGQNQPQHF TGCGCCAGCAGCTCGGGACAGAATCAGCCCCAGCATTTT
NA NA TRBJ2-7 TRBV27 CASSFTPWREQYF TGTGCCAGCAGTTTCACCCCGTGGCGGGAGCAGTACTTC
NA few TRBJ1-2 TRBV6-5 CASSDGLLGYTF TGTGCCAGCAGTGATGGCCTCCTTGGCTACACCTTC
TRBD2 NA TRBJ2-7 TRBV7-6 CASSSLAGGYEQYF TGTGCCAGCAGCTCCCTAGCGGGAGGCTACGAGCAGTACTTC
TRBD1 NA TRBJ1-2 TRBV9 CASSVSGTDGHGYTF TGTGCCAGCAGCGTATCGGGGACAGATGGTCATGGCTACACCTTC
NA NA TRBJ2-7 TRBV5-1 CASSLEPSRNYEQYF TGCGCCAGCAGCTTGGAACCTAGCCGCAACTACGAGCAGTACTTC
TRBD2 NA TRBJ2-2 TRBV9 CASSVGAGTGELFF TGTGCCAGCAGCGTGGGAGCGGGAACCGGGGAGCTGTTTTTT
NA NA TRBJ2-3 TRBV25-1 CASGGRGQSDTQYF TGTGCCTCCGGGGGGCGGGGGCAGTCAGATACGCAGTATTTT
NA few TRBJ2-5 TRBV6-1 CASSEGGQSQETQYF TGTGCCAGCAGTGAAGGCGGGCAGAGTCAAGAGACCCAGTACTTC
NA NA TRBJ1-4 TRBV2 CASSEALGRGETNEKLFF TGTGCCAGCAGTGAAGCGCTAGGCAGGGGAGAGACTAATGAAAAACTGTTTTTT
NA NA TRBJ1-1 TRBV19 CASTRLGVRPEAFF TGTGCCAGTACTCGGCTCGGGGTTAGACCTGAAGCTTTCTTT
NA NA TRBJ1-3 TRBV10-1 CASSGGLGNTIYF TGCGCCAGCAGTGGTGGACTTGGAAACACCATATATTTT
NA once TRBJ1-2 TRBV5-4 CASSLDRELYGYTF TGTGCCAGCAGCTTGGATAGGGAGCTCTATGGCTACACCTTC
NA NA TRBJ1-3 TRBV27 CASRPSTGTGNTIYF TGTGCCAGCAGGCCCTCCACGGGGACAGGAAACACCATATATTTT
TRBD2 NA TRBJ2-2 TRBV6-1 CASSAPRASGRSTGELFF TGTGCCAGCAGTGCCCCTCGGGCTAGCGGGAGGAGCACCGGGGAGCTGTTTTTT
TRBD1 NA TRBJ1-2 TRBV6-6 CASSNLQTGPYGYTF TGTGCCAGCAGTAACCTCCAGACAGGGCCATATGGCTACACCTTC
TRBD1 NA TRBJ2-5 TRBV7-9 CASSPTGAKETQYF TGTGCCAGCAGCCCAACAGGGGCGAAAGAGACCCAGTACTTC
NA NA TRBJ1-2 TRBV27 CASSLGGQRLYGYTF TGTGCCAGCAGTTTAGGTGGACAGCGCCTCTATGGCTACACCTTC
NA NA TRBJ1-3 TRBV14 CASSRSGRIDTIYF TGTGCCAGCAGCCGCTCAGGAAGGATAGACACCATATATTTT
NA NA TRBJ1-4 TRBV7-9 CASSRTVANEKLFF TGTGCCAGCAGCAGGACAGTGGCTAATGAAAAACTGTTTTTT
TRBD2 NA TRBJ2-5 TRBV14 CASSPSRRGSRETQYF TGTGCCAGCAGCCCCTCTAGACGCGGGAGCAGGGAGACCCAGTACTTC
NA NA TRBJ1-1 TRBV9 CASSVMGSGNTEAFF TGTGCCAGCAGCGTAATGGGCAGTGGGAACACTGAAGCTTTCTTT
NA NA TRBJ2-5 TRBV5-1 CASSSNRKYQETQYF TGCGCCAGCAGCTCTAACCGAAAGTACCAAGAGACCCAGTACTTC
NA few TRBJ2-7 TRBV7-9 CSSSLAWRSYEQYF TGTTCCAGCAGCTTAGCATGGAGAAGCTACGAGCAGTACTTC
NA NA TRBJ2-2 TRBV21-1 CASSKVSFGQDNTGELFF TGTGCCAGCAGCAAAGTTAGTTTTGGACAGGATAACACCGGGGAGCTGTTTTTT
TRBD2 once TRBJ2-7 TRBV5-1 CASSLYGGGSYEQYF TGCGCCAGCAGCTTGTATGGGGGGGGCTCCTACGAGCAGTACTTC
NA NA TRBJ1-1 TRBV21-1 CASSKEGDPMNTEAFF TGTGCCAGCAGCAAAGAGGGGGATCCCATGAACACTGAAGCTTTCTTT
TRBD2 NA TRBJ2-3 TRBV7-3 CASSLRLTLGAGTTDTQYF TGTGCCAGCAGCTTACGTTTAACATTAGGAGCGGGGACCACAGATACGCAGTATTTT
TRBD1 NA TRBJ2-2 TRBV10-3 CAITGQGASTGELFF TGTGCCATCACCGGACAGGGGGCAAGCACCGGGGAGCTGTTTTTT
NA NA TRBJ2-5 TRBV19 CASSTSRVLETQYF TGTGCCAGTAGTACATCTCGGGTTCTAGAGACCCAGTACTTC
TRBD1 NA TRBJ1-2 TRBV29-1 CSVSDRGRGYGYTF TGCAGCGTTAGTGACAGGGGGCGCGGTTATGGCTACACCTTC
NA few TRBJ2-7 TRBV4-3 CASSQYGGYEQYF TGCGCCAGCAGCCAATACGGGGGATACGAGCAGTACTTC
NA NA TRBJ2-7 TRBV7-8 CASSLGGAGAYYEQYF TGTGCCAGCAGCTTGGGTGGGGCAGGAGCCTACTACGAGCAGTACTTC
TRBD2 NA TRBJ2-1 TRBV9 CASSLPPSGAYNEQFF TGTGCCAGCAGCCTCCCTCCTAGCGGTGCCTACAATGAGCAGTTCTTC
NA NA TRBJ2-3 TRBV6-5 CASMTDAWADTQYF TGTGCCAGCATGACAGACGCCTGGGCAGATACGCAGTATTTT
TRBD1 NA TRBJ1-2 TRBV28 CASSYRGDYGYTF TGTGCCAGCAGTTACAGGGGCGACTATGGCTACACCTTC
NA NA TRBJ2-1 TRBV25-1 CASSATGLLNNEQFF TGTGCCAGCAGTGCAACGGGACTCCTAAACAATGAGCAGTTCTTC
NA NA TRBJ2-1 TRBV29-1 CSVELGVGSYNEQFF TGCAGCGTTGAGTTAGGAGTGGGCTCCTACAATGAGCAGTTCTTC
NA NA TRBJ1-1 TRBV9 CASSPNLGQYHTEAFF TGTGCCAGCAGCCCGAACCTAGGACAGTACCACACTGAAGCTTTCTTT
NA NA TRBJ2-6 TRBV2 CASSGLIETTGANVLTF TGTGCCAGCAGTGGCCTAATTGAAACTACTGGGGCCAACGTCCTGACTTTC